These 11 T cell receptor beta chains came from one sample sequenced in a study of cytomegalovirus exposure and HLA in healthy donors. Amplification used 60 Vbeta primers and 13 Jbeta primers. Produced via immunoSEQ multiplex PCR; TCRdb's table is partial and in-frame only. This sample has roughly 150,000 clones, with roughly three quarters found just once. Sequenced sample: PBMCs. These receptors all stem from a man aged 30 to 39 in good health and CMV-seronegative.

The J gene is TRBJ2-1, the V gene TRBV6-1, with TRBD2 matching over 12 bases. J gave up 3 bases and V 2 bases, and 2 bases lay outside the gene matches. The length of the CDR3 is 16 residues. CDR1 is MNHNS and CDR2 is SASEGT in the germline V gene. In DNA, the CDR3 is TGTGCCAGCAGTGAATTGGGACTAGCGGGCTACAATGAGCAGTTCTTC. This encodes CASSELGLAGYNEQFF.

This clone was recorded once. The chain recombines TRBV29-1 with TRBJ1-2; tentatively, D is TRBD1 (6 bases). V lost 8 bases, J lost 2 bases, and 12 bases lay in between. From germline, CDR1 is SQVTM and CDR2 ANQGSEA. The CDR3 contains 12 residues. CDR3 coding DNA: TGCAGCTTACAGGACAGCAACTATGGCTACACCTTC. Encoded protein: CSLQDSNYGYTF.

The CDR3, as DNA: TGTGCCAGCAGTGAACCGACAGTTAACTATGGCTACACCTTC. Its translation: CASSEPTVNYGYTF. This chain uses TRBV25-1 with TRBJ1-2, with a possible D match to TRBD1 (5 bases). This CDR3 has 14 residues. Trimming cost V 2 bases and J 1 base, with 8 bases left between them. CDR1 is MGHDK, CDR2 SYGVNS, per germline.

V is TRBV5-5 and J is TRBJ1-5; 11 bases are shared with TRBD1. This CDR3 is built from 18 residues. V was pared by 4 bases and J by 6 bases, with 15 bases of the junction left unmatched. Germline V gene lookup returns CDR1 SGHKS and CDR2 YYEKEE (reference sequence). The DNA of the CDR3 is TGTGCCAGCAGCGCCTGGACAGGGGGCGAGAGTCGTCCTCAGCCCCAGCATTTT. Protein sequence: CASSAWTGGESRPQPQHF.

The chain uses TRBV30 and TRBJ2-3, with 9 bases that match TRBD2. V shed 2 bases and J 5 bases; nucleotides not matched to a gene: 5. The CDR3 length is 14 residues. Germline V lookup: CDR1 GTSNPN, CDR2 SVGIG (reference sequence). This CDR3 reads CAWSSSGKIDTQYF. The CDR3 DNA reads as TGTGCCTGGAGTTCTAGCGGGAAAATAGATACGCAGTATTTT.

This chain joins TRBV5-1 and TRBJ2-3; 9 bases map to TRBD2. Germline V gives CDR1 SGHRS, CDR2 YFSETQ. J gave up 0 bases and V 1 base, and 6 bases lay outside the gene matches. The CDR3 length is 17 residues. CDR3 DNA: TGCGCCAGCAGCTTGACCAAGACTAGCGGTAGCACAGATACGCAGTATTTT. Its translation: CASSLTKTSGSTDTQYF.

The gene calls are TRBV28 and TRBJ2-1; 7 bases match TRBD2. The CDR3 totals 16 residues. The trim removed 4 bases at V and 5 bases at J, leaving 11 bases unmatched. Germline CDR1 and CDR2: MDHEN and SYDVKM. Here the CDR3 reads CASSSHPGGLNNEQFF. CDR3 nucleotides: TGTGCCAGCAGTTCCCATCCGGGAGGACTTAACAATGAGCAGTTCTTC. Combining the CDR3 with reference TRBV28 and TRBJ2-1 gives the whole variable domain DVKVTQSSRYLVKRTGEKVFLECVQDMDHENMFWYRQDPGLGLRLIYFSYDVKMKEKGDIPEGYSVSREKKERFSLILESASTNQTSMYLCASSSHPGGLNNEQFFGPGTRLTVL.

The chain uses TRBV9 and TRBJ2-4; D unresolved. Germline CDR1 reads SGDLS; CDR2 reads YYNGEE. CDR3 length equals 15 residues. V was trimmed by 1 base and J by 0 bases, leaving 8 bases between them. Here the CDR3 reads CASSVQSVAKNIQYF. The CDR3 coding sequence is TGTGCCAGCAGCGTACAGAGCGTAGCCAAAAACATTCAGTACTTC.

Notes on this clone: The junction differs from germline at one of its ends, possibly a read error. The chain uses TRBV7-9 and TRBJ1-5; D not resolved. The CDR3 totals 12 residues. Germline-derived CDR1 and CDR2 are SEHNR and FQNEAQ (reference sequence). DNA for the CDR3: TGTTCCAGCAGCTACCCCGAGGAGCCCCAGCATTTT. This gives the protein CSSSYPEEPQHF.

V gene TRBV30 combines with J gene TRBJ2-7, with 8 bases that match TRBD2. CDR1 is GTSNPN and CDR2 is SVGIG in the germline V gene (reference sequence). The CDR3 runs 15 residues. With V trimmed by 0 bases and J by 1 base, 5 bases remained unmatched. The CDR3 DNA follows: TGTGCCTGGAGTGTAGGGACTAGAAAGTCCTACGAGCAGTACTTC. Protein: CAWSVGTRKSYEQYF. The variable domain in full, completed from reference TRBV30 and TRBJ2-7, reads SQTIHQWPATLVQPVGSPLSLECTVEGTSNPNLYWYRQAAGRGLQLLFYSVGIGQISSEVPQNLSASRPQDRQFILSSKKLLLSDSGFYLCAWSVGTRKSYEQYFGPGTRLTVT.

The rearrangement joins TRBV15 to TRBJ2-1, with D unresolved. This CDR3 spans 12 amino acids. V lost 0 bases and J lost 7, with 4 bases in between. Germline CDR1 LNHNV, CDR2 YYDKDF (reference sequence). This CDR3 is CATSRDYNEQFF. The CDR3 region has the DNA TGTGCCACCAGCAGAGATTATAATGAGCAGTTCTTC.